This passage covers 20 T cell receptor beta chains from one sample sequenced in a study of T cells of healthy individuals. Via MiXCR, TCRdb re-called the 5' RACE reads, giving one row per CDR3 protein. The profile shows fewer than 75,000 distinct CDR3 sequences, roughly 17% of them singletons. These receptors all come from a human donor in good health.

This clonotype was picked up many times. The chain combines TRBV12-3 or TRBV12-4 with TRBJ2-5; a weak D match, TRBD2 (6 bases). The length of the CDR3 is 16 residues. V was pared by 2 bases and J by 0 bases, with 13 bases between. The CDR3 region is CASSLKDYPYQETQYF. CDR3 in DNA: TGTGCCAGCAGTTTAAAGGACTATCCGTACCAAGAGACCCAGTACTTC.

This clonotype was seen only a few times. The chain is built from TRBV5-1 and TRBJ1-1, with 7 nucleotides matching TRBD1. CDR3 length: 15 residues. Trimming removed 0 bases from V and 6 bases from J; junction bases left unmatched: 8. CDR1 and CDR2 (germline): SGHRS, YFSETQ. CDR3 DNA sequence: TGCGCCAGCAGCTTGGGTAGGGGGCGTGTGGCTGAAGCTTTCTTT. It translates to CASSLGRGRVAEAFF.

The CDR3 DNA sequence: TGCAGCGTGCTCTATAGGACGAACACTGAAGCTTTCTTT. Protein product: CSVLYRTNTEAFF. The chain combines TRBV29-1 with TRBJ1-1, with unresolved D. V was cut by 6 bases and J by 1 base, with 12 bases left in between. The germline V gene encodes CDR1 SQVTM and CDR2 ANQGSEA. This CDR3 is built from 13 residues.

The chain employs TRBV15 and TRBJ1-5; TRBD1 matches 8 bases. The trim removed 0 bases at V and 9 bases at J, leaving 4 bases unmatched. CDR1 is LNHNV and CDR2 is YYDKDF in the germline V gene (reference sequence). CDR3 length equals 14 residues. The CDR3 DNA follows: TGTGCCACCAGCAGAGATACAGGGGGAGGGCCCCAGCATTTT. Encoded protein: CATSRDTGGGPQHF. Based on the CDR3 plus reference TRBV15 and TRBJ1-5, the full variable domain is DAMVIQNPRYQVTQFGKPVTLSCSQTLNHNVMYWYQQKSSQAPKLLFHYYDKDFNNEADTPDNFQSRRPNTSFCFLDIRSPGLGDTAMYLCATSRDTGGGPQHFGDGTRLSIL.

The sample holds one count of this clonotype. As DNA, the CDR3 is TGTGCCATCAGTGAGTCGAGGGACAGACGCATTTACTTAGCTAACTATGGCTACACCTTC. This translates into CAISESRDRRIYLANYGYTF. V and J are TRBV10-3 and TRBJ1-2, with 7 bases that match TRBD1. CDR1 is ENHRY and CDR2 is SYGVKD in the germline V gene. J lost 0 bases, V lost 0 bases, and 16 bases had no gene match. The CDR3 length is 20 residues.

This clonotype was seen at least ten times. This sequence joins TRBV15 and TRBJ2-1; no reliable D call. The CDR3 totals 16 residues. Germline CDR1 is LNHNV and CDR2 is YYDKDF (reference sequence). Trimming left V 0 bases short and J 6 bases short, with 15 bases between. CDR3 residues: CATSRDRGFRSNEQFF. In DNA form, the CDR3 reads TGTGCCACCAGCAGAGATCGCGGTTTTCGAAGCAATGAGCAGTTCTTC.

The chain employs TRBV3-1 and TRBJ1-1; perhaps TRBD1 as D (6 bases). This CDR3 region has 14 residues. Between the trimmed V and J ends, which lost 1 base and 4 bases, there was a span of 10 bases. The germline V gene has CDR1 LGHDT and CDR2 YNNKEL (reference sequence). The CDR3, as DNA: TGTGCCAGCAGCCAAGTTCGAGGGGGCACTGAAGCTTTCTTT. It specifies CASSQVRGGTEAFF.

This clonotype was found once. V and J are TRBV11-2 and TRBJ2-5; D not certain. Germline-derived CDR1 and CDR2 are SGHAT and FQNNGV. The CDR3 spans 13 residues. Trimming shortened V by 2 bases and J by 2 bases, and 6 bases separated the two germline ends. This CDR3 reads CASSLPTQETQYF. CDR3 DNA: TGTGCCAGCAGCTTACCTACACAAGAGACCCAGTACTTC.

This chain uses TRBV18 with TRBJ1-5; D gene uncertain. The ends were cut back, 1 base at V and 3 bases at J, with 10 bases in the middle. The CDR3 extends over 15 amino acids. Germline V gives CDR1 KGHSH, CDR2 LQKENI. In DNA, the CDR3 is TGTGCCAGCTCACCACAGGGAGTGGACAATCAGCCCCAGCATTTT. It codes for CASSPQGVDNQPQHF.

The table lists this clonotype with many counts. V gene TRBV7-2 combines with J gene TRBJ2-7, with D possibly TRBD2 on 5 matching bases. Deletions cut 5 bases from V and 3 bases from J, with 17 bases between. This CDR3 has 15 residues. Germline V gives CDR1 SGHTA, CDR2 FQGNSA. The CDR3 reads CASSTDQPGSYEQYF. As DNA, the CDR3 is TGTGCCAGCAGCACAGATCAGCCGGGGAGCTACGAGCAGTACTTC.

This clonotype was counted at least ten times. CDR3: CAIGGRWDEQFF. The CDR3 region has the DNA TGTGCCATCGGGGGGAGATGGGATGAGCAGTTCTTC. The V and J genes are TRBV10-3 and TRBJ2-1; possible D gene TRBD2, 6 bases. Germline V gives CDR1 ENHRY, CDR2 SYGVKD. The CDR3 is made up of 12 amino acids. Trimming left V 8 bases short and J 8 bases short, with 13 bases between.

This clonotype occurred a few times. This chain links TRBV6-1 with TRBJ2-3; TRBD2 aligns across 11 bases. Germline V gene sequence: CDR1 MNHNS, CDR2 SASEGT. The CDR3 is 16 residues long. With V trimmed by 6 bases and J by 5 bases, 10 bases remained unmatched. The DNA of the CDR3 is TGTGCCAGCAGGACGACTAGCGGGGCCCCCCGAGATACGCAGTATTTT. The encoded protein is CASRTTSGAPRDTQYF.

J is TRBJ2-5 and V is TRBV18, with D possibly matching TRBD2 (6 bases). With 6 bases removed from V and 1 base from J, the gap between germline ends came to 12 bases. Germline V gives CDR1 KGHSH, CDR2 LQKENI. This CDR3 has 14 residues. Written as DNA, the CDR3 is TGTGCCAGCTCGGCGCGGGACGCCCAAGAGACCCAGTACTTC. Residues: CASSARDAQETQYF.

The rearrangement uses TRBV7-2 and TRBJ2-7; no clear D gene. The CDR3 spans 15 residues. Germline V gives CDR1 SGHTA, CDR2 FQGNSA. V shed 1 base and J shed 0 bases, with 10 bases lying between them. CDR3 coding DNA: TGTGCCAGCAGCTTAGAAATAGTTCTCTCCTACGAGCAGTACTTC. This gives the protein CASSLEIVLSYEQYF.

The table lists this clonotype with a few counts. This chain connects TRBV24-1 to TRBJ2-7; unclear D gene. This CDR3 has 15 amino acids. Germline V gene data show CDR1 as KGHDR and CDR2 as SFDVKD. Trimming pared 12 bases from V and 0 bases from J, leaving 20 bases between. CDR3 sequence: CAFESVPWASYEQYF. In DNA form, the CDR3 reads TGTGCCTTCGAGAGCGTGCCTTGGGCCTCCTACGAGCAGTACTTC.

This clonotype was observed a handful of times. This chain connects TRBV5-6 to TRBJ2-4, with TRBD2 identical over 7 bases. V was pared by 0 bases and J by 7 bases, with 4 bases of the junction left unmatched. The CDR3 has 14 residues. From germline, CDR1 is SGHDT and CDR2 YYEEEE. The CDR3 DNA reads TGTGCCAGCAGCTTGGTGGGGGGGATCAACATTCAGTACTTC. This codes for CASSLVGGINIQYF.

This clonotype came up a few times. This rearrangement joins TRBV4-1 to TRBJ2-5; 13 bases match TRBD2. The CDR3 runs 18 residues. Germline V lookup: CDR1 MGHRA, CDR2 YSYEKL. Unmatched junction bases numbered 10, after V lost 4 bases and J lost 2 bases. CDR3 nucleotide sequence: TGCGCCAGCAGCCGCTTCCCGGGACTAGCGGGACCTCAAGAGACCCAGTACTTC. Translation: CASSRFPGLAGPQETQYF.

Many counts were recorded for this clonotype. This chain joins TRBV6-2 or TRBV6-3 and TRBJ2-2, with unresolved D. Deletions cut 4 bases from V and 1 base from J, with 4 bases between. Germline V gives CDR1 MNHEY, CDR2 SVGEGT. The CDR3 consists of 13 residues. Written as DNA, the CDR3 is TGTGCCAGCAGTTGGGGGAACACCGGGGAGCTGTTTTTT. Its translation is CASSWGNTGELFF.

This clonotype was counted many times. The chain carries TRBV4-1 and TRBJ2-1; the D gene is possibly TRBD2 (5 bases). CDR1 and CDR2 (germline): MGHRA, YSYEKL. Trimming removed 0 bases at V and 0 bases at J, with 12 bases between. The length of the CDR3 is 17 residues. The CDR3 loop reads CASSQESVGVSYNEQFF. The CDR3 DNA reads TGCGCCAGCAGCCAAGAAAGCGTGGGAGTCTCCTACAATGAGCAGTTCTTC.

The chain carries TRBV5-5 and TRBJ2-5; no clear D. The germline CDR1 and CDR2 sequences are SGHKS and YYEKEE (reference sequence). Trimming cost V 4 bases and J 1 base, with 14 bases left between them. The CDR3 covers 15 residues. CDR3 in DNA: TGTGCCAGCAGCAGAGACACAATACCCCAAGAGACCCAGTACTTC. Translating gives CASSRDTIPQETQYF.